The next 18 T cell receptor beta chains were all read from a single sample in a study of low-dose radiotherapy and immunotherapy resistance in tumors. The time point here: before trial treatment. cDNA synthesis used a TRAV/TRBV-specific primer set for both chains. Both a constant-region primer and a V-primer adapter served to amplify TCRs across roughly 20 PCR cycles. TCRdb ran MiXCR on the reads and lists one entry per CDR3 protein. The table records about 64,000 distinct CDR3 sequences, about 30% of them present only once. The sample was PBMCs, taken before treatment. The receptors here all came from a male donor with rectosigmoid adenocarcinoma.

Many counts were recorded for this clonotype. The rearrangement links TRBV27 to TRBJ2-1, with unresolved D. Trimming pared 2 bases from V and 2 bases from J, leaving 1 base between. There are 12 residues in the CDR3. Germline V gene data show CDR1 as MNHEY and CDR2 as SMNVEV (reference sequence). The CDR3 protein is CASSLTYNEQFF. The CDR3 region has the DNA TGTGCCAGCAGTTTAACCTACAATGAGCAGTTCTTC.

This clonotype was recorded at least ten times. The genes are TRBV5-6 and TRBJ2-7, with D uncertain. V lost 4 bases, J lost 1 base, and 12 bases lay in between. CDR1 is SGHDT and CDR2 is YYEEEE in the germline V gene. The CDR3 sequence is 14 residues long. CDR3 residues: CASSRQDGSYEQYF. The DNA of the CDR3 is TGTGCCAGCAGCCGTCAGGACGGTTCCTACGAGCAGTACTTC.

This clonotype has ten or more counts. The chain is built from TRBV6-2 or TRBV6-3 and TRBJ2-1; possibly TRBD1 for D (6 bases). The V and J ends lost 8 bases and 4 bases respectively, with 15 bases between them. The CDR3 is 14 residues long. The germline gives CDR1 MNHEY, CDR2 SVGEGT. DNA for the CDR3: TGTGCCAGCGGACACCAGGGGTATTACAATGAGCAGTTCTTC. Protein sequence: CASGHQGYYNEQFF.

In this sample, this clonotype turned up once. V gene TRBV19 combines with J gene TRBJ1-5; weak D call: TRBD1 (5 bases). V lost 6 bases and J 4 bases, leaving 16 bases between the germline ends. CDR1 is LNHDA, CDR2 SQIVND, per germline (reference sequence). This CDR3 region has 15 residues. The CDR3 DNA reads as TGTGCCAGTAGGAAGCAGGGTAGAGAAAATCAGCCCCAGCATTTT. Translating gives CASRKQGRENQPQHF.

Comment on this clonotype: One end of the junction varies from germline; a read error may be responsible. CDR3 sequence reads: CASSRGQARERYF. Written as DNA, the CDR3 is TGTGCCAGCAGCCGGGGCCAAGCACGCGAGCGGTACTTC. V usage is TRBV12-3 or TRBV12-4 and J usage is TRBJ2-7, with D possibly being TRBD1 or TRBD2 (5 bases each). The CDR3 contains 13 residues.

The CDR3 bases are TGTGCCAGCAGCCAAGAACGTTACAGAGCCTACAATGAGCAGTTCTTC. Its translation is CASSQERYRAYNEQFF. The genes are TRBV3-1 and TRBJ2-1, with unresolved D. This CDR3 has 16 amino acids. The germline CDR1 and CDR2 sequences are LGHDT and YNNKEL (reference sequence). Deletions cut 0 bases from V and 2 bases from J, with 11 bases between.

The chain uses TRBV5-1 and TRBJ2-1; 12 positions agree with TRBD2. Germline trimming cut 5 bases from V and 8 bases from J; bases unmatched to any gene: 8. This CDR3 contains 15 residues. Germline values: CDR1 SGHRS, CDR2 YFSETQ. The CDR3 DNA reads TGCGCCAGCAGACTAGGACTAGCGGGAAGGTATGAGCAGTTCTTC. Its protein product is CASRLGLAGRYEQFF.

This clonotype appeared a few times. This likely came from a read error, as a far larger clone is one base away. The chain combines TRBV6-2 or TRBV6-3 with TRBJ2-1; no reliable D call. The V gene's germline CDR1 is MNHEY and CDR2 SVGEGT. The CDR3 extends over 13 amino acids. Trimming cost V 6 bases and J 10 bases, with 16 bases left between them. CDR3 protein: CASSPRHTYEQFF. The CDR3 region has the DNA TGTGCCAGCAGCCCGAGACATACCTACGAGCAGTTCTTC.

This clonotype was observed at least ten times. The chain combines TRBV3-1 with TRBJ2-2; D possibly corresponds to TRBD2 (5 bases). V gave up 0 bases and J gave up 6 bases, with 11 bases separating them. The CDR3 has 15 amino acids. CDR1 is LGHDT, CDR2 YNNKEL, per germline (reference sequence). The CDR3 DNA is TGTGCCAGCAGCCAAGATCAAGGAGCGGCCGGGGAGCTGTTTTTT. This sequence encodes CASSQDQGAAGELFF.

This clonotype showed up many times. V and J are TRBV28 and TRBJ2-5; TRBD2 matches at 12 bases. The CDR3 sequence is 18 residues long. Trimming removed 3 bases from V and 1 base from J; junction bases left unmatched: 9. Germline lookup yields CDR1 MDHEN and CDR2 SYDVKM. The CDR3 sequence is CASSLTSGRSIRQETQYF. The CDR3 DNA sequence: TGTGCCAGCAGTTTGACTAGCGGGAGAAGTATTCGCCAAGAGACCCAGTACTTC.

This clonotype has a count of ten or more. The genes are TRBV4-3 and TRBJ2-3; 8 nucleotides line up with TRBD1. The CDR3 totals 18 residues. CDR1 LGHNA and CDR2 YSLEER come from the germline V gene. The V segment lost 1 base and the J segment 1 base; nucleotides outside the gene matches: 10. This chain's CDR3 is CASSQASMGGQGTDTQYF. As DNA, the CDR3 is TGCGCCAGCAGCCAAGCATCGATGGGGGGACAGGGCACAGATACGCAGTATTTT.

This clonotype was recorded at least ten times. This chain uses TRBV19 with TRBJ1-1; no clear D. Between the trimmed V and J ends, which lost 8 bases and 1 base, there was a span of 14 bases. This CDR3 has 14 residues. Germline loops: CDR1 LNHDA, CDR2 SQIVND (reference sequence). The CDR3 DNA is TGTGCCAGTCGCGGGATGGTCGGGAACACTGAAGCTTTCTTT. This codes for CASRGMVGNTEAFF. Based on the CDR3 plus reference TRBV19 and TRBJ1-1, the full variable domain is DGGITQSPKYLFRKEGQNVTLSCEQNLNHDAMYWYRQDPGQGLRLIYYSQIVNDFQKGDIAEGYSVSREKKESFPLTVTSAQKNPTAFYLCASRGMVGNTEAFFGQGTRLTVV.

This clonotype was recorded at least ten times. The chain has TRBV20-1 and TRBJ1-2, with 9 bases that match TRBD1. Germline V gives CDR1 DFQATT, CDR2 SNEGSKA (reference sequence). CDR3 size: 17 residues. The trim removed 6 bases at V and 4 bases at J, leaving 18 bases unmatched. The CDR3 nucleotides are TGCAGTGCCTCGCCGACACCGGGACAGGGCTCTTCCTATGGCTACACCTTC. Translated, it gives CSASPTPGQGSSYGYTF.

This clonotype was seen repeatedly, ten times or more. V gene TRBV11-2 combines with J gene TRBJ2-7; 11 bases match TRBD2. The trim removed 5 bases at V and 4 bases at J, leaving 4 bases unmatched. The CDR3 is made up of 14 amino acids. Germline V gene data show CDR1 as SGHAT and CDR2 as FQNNGV. The CDR3 DNA reads as TGTGCCAGCAGCCCGGGGACTAGCGGATACGAGCAGTACTTC. This gives the protein CASSPGTSGYEQYF.

There are many counts of this clonotype. The chain joins TRBV11-2 to TRBJ2-2, with 11 nucleotides matching TRBD2. Germline CDR1 and CDR2: SGHAT and FQNNGV. This CDR3 comprises 16 residues. V gave up 5 bases and J gave up 3 bases; unmatched junction bases: 5. CDR3 amino acids: CASSPVSGRDTGELFF. DNA for the CDR3: TGTGCCAGCAGCCCGGTTAGCGGGAGGGACACCGGGGAGCTGTTTTTT.

The V and J genes are TRBV5-4 and TRBJ2-7; 11 bases fit TRBD2. The germline gives CDR1 SGHNT, CDR2 YYREEE (reference sequence). Unmatched junction bases numbered 10, after V lost 0 bases and J lost 5 bases. There are 17 residues in the CDR3. The CDR3 nucleotides read TGTGCCAGCAGCTTGGCGCCTAGCGGGAGGCGTGGAGACGAGCAGTACTTC. Translated, it gives CASSLAPSGRRGDEQYF.

This clonotype was picked up many times. J is TRBJ1-2 and V is TRBV28, with D possibly being TRBD1 (5 bases). There are 14 residues in the CDR3. V lost 6 bases and J 5 bases, leaving 16 bases between the germline ends. CDR1 is MDHEN, CDR2 SYDVKM, per germline. The CDR3: CASSKAGVAYGYTF. The DNA for the CDR3 is TGTGCCAGCAGCAAAGCGGGGGTTGCTTATGGCTACACCTTC.

This clonotype was seen many times. The rearrangement joins TRBV6-5 to TRBJ2-7; possible D gene TRBD1, 5 bases. This CDR3 spans 13 amino acids. Trimming cost V 6 bases and J 3 bases, with 12 bases left between them. Per the germline V gene, CDR1 is MNHEY and CDR2 is SVGAGI. The CDR3 nucleotides are TGTGCCAGCAGACAGTCAGGGTTCTACGAGCAGTACTTC. Encoded protein: CASRQSGFYEQYF.